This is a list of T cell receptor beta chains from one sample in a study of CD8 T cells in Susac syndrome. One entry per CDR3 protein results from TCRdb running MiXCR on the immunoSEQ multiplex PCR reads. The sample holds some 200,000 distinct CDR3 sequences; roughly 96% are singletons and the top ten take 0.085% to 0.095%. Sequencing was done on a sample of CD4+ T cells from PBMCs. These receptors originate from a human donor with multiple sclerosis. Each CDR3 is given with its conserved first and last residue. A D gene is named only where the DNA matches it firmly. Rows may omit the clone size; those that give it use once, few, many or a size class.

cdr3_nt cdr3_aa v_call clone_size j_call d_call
TGTGCCAGCAGTTCCTCGGACGAGCAGTACTTC CASSSSDEQYF TRBV12-3/TRBV12-4 NA TRBJ2-7 NA
TGTGCCAGCTCACCCCTGGAACAGTCGAACACTGAAGCTTTCTTT CASSPLEQSNTEAFF TRBV18 NA TRBJ1-1 NA
TGCGACATGGCGGAGGGAACCTACGAGCAGTACTTC CDMAEGTYEQYF TRBV12-3/TRBV12-4 NA TRBJ2-7 NA
TGTGCCAGCAGTGAGGGGTCAGGGCAGAGGGCTTTCTTT CASSEGSGQRAFF TRBV25-1 NA TRBJ1-1 NA
TGCAGCGTCCAGGATTATGAAAAACTGTTTTTT CSVQDYEKLFF TRBV29-1 once TRBJ1-4 NA
TGTGCCAGCAGTGAAGGGCCCGTCGGATACGAGCAGTACTTC CASSEGPVGYEQYF TRBV6-1 NA TRBJ2-7 NA
TGTGCCACCAGGGCTGACAGGGCCGGGGAGCTGTTTTTT CATRADRAGELFF TRBV15 NA TRBJ2-2 TRBD1
TGTGCCAGCAGCACAGGGGGGGCCGGCGGGGAGCTGTTTTTT CASSTGGAGGELFF TRBV11-2 NA TRBJ2-2 NA
TGTGCCAGCAGTGATCCGGGACGCTACGAGCAGTACTTC CASSDPGRYEQYF TRBV27 NA TRBJ2-7 NA
TGTGCCACCAGCAGAGTGCAGGGGTCCTATGGCTACACCTTC CATSRVQGSYGYTF TRBV15 NA TRBJ1-2 NA
TGTGCCAGCAGCATACCCGGGACAGGGGACATTCAGTACTTC CASSIPGTGDIQYF TRBV7-2 once TRBJ2-4 TRBD1
TGCGCCAGCGACGGGACAGGGGATGAAAAACTGTTTTTT CASDGTGDEKLFF TRBV23-1 NA TRBJ1-4 TRBD1
TGTGCCTCGCCAACTAGCTCTGGGGCCAACGTCCTGACTTTC CASPTSSGANVLTF TRBV30 once TRBJ2-6 NA
TGCAGTGCCGACGGCGGGTACGAGCAGTACTTC CSADGGYEQYF TRBV20-1 NA TRBJ2-7 NA
TGTGCCAGCAGCCCTGGTTCGGGAATTAGGACAGATACGCAGTATTTT CASSPGSGIRTDTQYF TRBV12-3/TRBV12-4 NA TRBJ2-3 NA
TGTGCCAGCAACGACTGGGATAGCTCTGGAAACACCATATATTTT CASNDWDSSGNTIYF TRBV7-8 NA TRBJ1-3 NA
TGTGCCAGTCGCGGGAGGGACAAAAACATTCAGTACTTC CASRGRDKNIQYF TRBV25-1 NA TRBJ2-4 TRBD2
TGTGCCAGTAGTTCCACAGGGGTTCAGCCCCAGCATTTT CASSSTGVQPQHF TRBV19 NA TRBJ1-5 TRBD1
TGTGCCAGCAGTGACGGGGGGATGTTAGCCAAAAACATTCAGTACTTC CASSDGGMLAKNIQYF TRBV2 NA TRBJ2-4 TRBD2
TGTGCCAGCAGCCAAGTAGGTGTCGGGTTTCTGGATAACATTCAGTACTTC CASSQVGVGFLDNIQYF TRBV3-1 NA TRBJ2-4 NA
TGCAGCGTTGACGGCAGGGGGTCTGGTAACGAGCAGTACTTC CSVDGRGSGNEQYF TRBV29-1 NA TRBJ2-7 TRBD1
TGTGCCAGCAGCCTAGACCCAACAGCCCTTGCCGATTTT CASSLDPTALADF TRBV9 NA TRBJ1-3 NA
TGTGCCAGCAGCCTCCGGACTAGCGACGGCACAGATACGCAGTATTTT CASSLRTSDGTDTQYF TRBV7-9 NA TRBJ2-3 TRBD2
TGTGCCAGCAGCTCCCGTAGCGGGAGGGGGGAAAACATTCAGTACTTC CASSSRSGRGENIQYF TRBV5-6 once TRBJ2-4 TRBD2
TGTGCCAGCAGTTTATTGGGCAGGGGAGGGTATGGCTACACCTTC CASSLLGRGGYGYTF TRBV12-3/TRBV12-4 once TRBJ1-2 NA
TGTGCCAGCAGCGCCGACAGGGACTCACCCCTCCACTTT CASSADRDSPLHF TRBV5-6 NA TRBJ1-6 TRBD1
TGTGCCAGCAGTTTAGGTTGGGCCGGGGAGCTGTTTTTT CASSLGWAGELFF TRBV28 NA TRBJ2-2 NA